A selection of T cell receptor beta chains follows, all from one sample in a study of T cells in Graves' hyperthyroidism and ophthalmopathy. Each CDR3 protein gets one entry after TCRdb re-called the multiplex PCR reads with MiXCR. The sample lists about 290,000 distinct CDR3 sequences, roughly an eighth occurring once. The source material was blood. The receptor set was obtained from a woman aged 40 to 50 with Graves' hyperthyroidism. Both conserved end residues are part of each CDR3. A D gene is named only where the DNA matches it firmly. A clone size is listed for some rows: how often the clone was seen (once, few, many), or a class if it is expanded.

cdr3_nt cdr3_aa clone_size j_call v_call d_call
TGTGCCAGCAGTCTAACTAGCGGGAAACGCTACGAGCAGTACTTC CASSLTSGKRYEQYF many TRBJ2-7 TRBV6-1 TRBD2
TGCGCCAGCAGCTCTCCCACAGATACGCAGTATTTT CASSSPTDTQYF few TRBJ2-3 TRBV5-1 -
TGTGCCAGCAGCCAAGATACGCGACAGGGGAGGGATGGCTACACCTTC CASSQDTRQGRDGYTF many TRBJ1-2 TRBV3-1 TRBD1
TGTGCCAGCTCACCACATCCCCCAGGGTCGGCCGAGCAGTACTTC CASSPHPPGSAEQYF - TRBJ2-7 TRBV7-6 -
TGTGCCAGCAGCGTAGGTGGGGGAGGACAGGGGGGCAATGAGCAGTTCTTC CASSVGGGGQGGNEQFF - TRBJ2-1 TRBV9 TRBD1
TGTGCCAGCAGCCGACGACTAGCGGGAGACACAGATACGCAGTATTTT CASSRRLAGDTDTQYF once TRBJ2-3 TRBV6-1 TRBD2
TGCGCCAGCAGCTTGGAGGGGAGGGCCTTTGGGCCCCAGCATTTT CASSLEGRAFGPQHF few TRBJ1-5 TRBV5-1 -
TGTGCCAGCAGTACAGAGGACAGGGATAGTGGCTACACCTTC CASSTEDRDSGYTF - TRBJ1-2 TRBV27 TRBD1
TGTGCCAGCAGCTTAGCGGCGGCGGTACCCTCCTACGAGCAGTACTTC CASSLAAAVPSYEQYF few TRBJ2-7 TRBV7-8 -
TGTGCCAGTAGTATAGCTGGAAGGACAGGGAATGAAAAACTGTTTTTT CASSIAGRTGNEKLFF many TRBJ1-4 TRBV19 TRBD1
TGTGCCAGCTCAGAGAGACAGATCAACACTGAAGCTTTCTTT CASSERQINTEAFF many TRBJ1-1 TRBV18 -
TGTGCCAGCAGCTTAGAGCGAAACACCATATATTTT CASSLERNTIYF many TRBJ1-3 TRBV11-2 -
TGCAGCGTTGCGGGACAACGCTCCTACAATGAGCAGTTCTTC CSVAGQRSYNEQFF - TRBJ2-1 TRBV29-1 -
TGTGCCACTAAGCGGGCGACCGGGACTAGCGGATACAATGAGCAGTTCTTC CATKRATGTSGYNEQFF few TRBJ2-1 TRBV5-4 TRBD2
TGTGCCAGCAGTCCTCAGTGGGACAACTCCTACGAGCAGTACTTC CASSPQWDNSYEQYF many TRBJ2-7 TRBV2 -
TGTGCCAGCATCCAGACTGGAACGACAGATACGCAGTATTTT CASIQTGTTDTQYF many TRBJ2-3 TRBV25-1 -
TGCAGTGCAACGAGAAATAATCAGCCCCAGCATTTT CSATRNNQPQHF many TRBJ1-5 TRBV20-1 -
TGTGCCAGCAGTTATCACATTGGGACTCTGAGCTACGAGCAGTACTTC CASSYHIGTLSYEQYF many TRBJ2-7 TRBV6-1 -
TGTGCCAGCAATACGGGAGGGAGGGACATTCAGTACTTC CASNTGGRDIQYF - TRBJ2-4 TRBV4-2 TRBD2
TGCAGTGCTAGAAAACAGGGGTCTGATACGCAGTATTTT CSARKQGSDTQYF many TRBJ2-3 TRBV20-1 TRBD1
TGCGCCAGCAGTGGCCCCCGGGACAGGGGGCTGAATACCGGGGAGCTGTTTTTT CASSGPRDRGLNTGELFF - TRBJ2-2 TRBV10-2 TRBD1
TGTGCCAGCAGCTTTGTTGAGGGGAGTCATGGCTACACCTTC CASSFVEGSHGYTF many TRBJ1-2 TRBV7-8 -
TGTGCCAGCAGCTCGGATACAGGGTACCAAGAGACCCAGTACTTC CASSSDTGYQETQYF many TRBJ2-5 TRBV7-8 -
TGTGCCAGCAGCCCCCGTCCCGGGACAGGGTCCTACGAGCAGTACTTC CASSPRPGTGSYEQYF - TRBJ2-7 TRBV27 TRBD1
TGTGCCACCAGCCAGAGTCGAGACCCACGGGAGACCCAGTACTTC CATSQSRDPRETQYF many TRBJ2-5 TRBV15 -
TGTGCCAGCCGTCGGGGGGAGGAGACCCAGTACTTC CASRRGEETQYF few TRBJ2-5 TRBV5-4 TRBD2
TGTGCCAGCAGTGCCAGCATGAACTTGGGCGGGCAGTACTTC CASSASMNLGGQYF few TRBJ2-7 TRBV3-1 -
TGTGCCAGTAGTGAGGGACAGGGGAAGGGGGGGCAGTATTTT CASSEGQGKGGQYF few TRBJ2-3 TRBV19 TRBD1
TGTGCCATCAGTTCCTCTCTTGGGGGGAACACTGAAGCTTTCTTT CAISSSLGGNTEAFF many TRBJ1-1 TRBV10-3 -
TGTGCCAGCAGTGAGAGGGGCCAGCAGTACTTC CASSERGQQYF - TRBJ2-7 TRBV2 -
TGTGCCAGCAGTCCCGGACTAGCGGGAGCGGAGACCCAGTACTTC CASSPGLAGAETQYF - TRBJ2-5 TRBV28 TRBD2
TGTGCCAGCAGCCCCCAGACAGGGACGGGGAATGAGCAGTTCTTC CASSPQTGTGNEQFF many TRBJ2-1 TRBV11-3 TRBD1
TGTGCCAGCAGTTACAGCCGTCCAGGGGTCTATGGCTACACCTTC CASSYSRPGVYGYTF many TRBJ1-2 TRBV6-6 -
TGCAGTGCTAGAGACCGACTAGCGGGAGTAGGTGATACGCAGTATTTT CSARDRLAGVGDTQYF - TRBJ2-3 TRBV20-1 TRBD2
TGTGCCAGCAGCTTAGATGGGATCGCAGATACGCAGTATTTT CASSLDGIADTQYF many TRBJ2-3 TRBV7-9 -
TGTGCCAGCAGCCCATCAGCCGCTAGCTATGGCTACACCTTC CASSPSAASYGYTF many TRBJ1-2 TRBV3-1 -
TGTGCCACCAGCGGGGCAGGGGCTGGAAACACCATATATTTT CATSGAGAGNTIYF many TRBJ1-3 TRBV15 -
TGTGCCATCAGTGAGTCCGGGAGGTACACCTACGAGCAGTACTTC CAISESGRYTYEQYF - TRBJ2-7 TRBV10-3 TRBD2
TGTGCCAGCAGCTTAACTGGCGGGGGCGGAGATACGCAGTATTTT CASSLTGGGGDTQYF many TRBJ2-3 TRBV7-3 -
TGTGCTAGCAGCTTAGGGAGGACAGCGACAGATACGCAGTATTTT CASSLGRTATDTQYF - TRBJ2-3 TRBV7-7 -
TGTGCCAGCAGTGATGCCGACTCCTACAATGAGCAGTTCTTC CASSDADSYNEQFF many TRBJ2-1 TRBV2 -
TGCGCCAGCAGTAGGGGAGATGCGCAGTATTTT CASSRGDAQYF - TRBJ2-3 TRBV3-1 -
TGCGCCAGCAGCTCAGGGGGCGATGGCTACACCTTC CASSSGGDGYTF few TRBJ1-2 TRBV5-1 TRBD1
TGTGCCTGGAGTGGAAATAGCGGGAGCATATTGTTCTTC CAWSGNSGSILFF few TRBJ2-1 TRBV30 TRBD2
TGTGCCTGGAGTGCGAGCTCTGGAAACACCATATATTTT CAWSASSGNTIYF many TRBJ1-3 TRBV30 -
TGTGCCAGCAGCCACTCTACGTACGTCAGGGGAGCTTTCTTT CASSHSTYVRGAFF few TRBJ1-1 TRBV7-9 -
TGTGCCAGCAGCTCCCCTGGGTACTTCTTT CASSSPGYFF many TRBJ1-1 TRBV7-2 -
TGTGCCAGCAGCTCCTCGGGGGGAGGTGGTCTCGGTGAGCAGTTCTTC CASSSSGGGGLGEQFF many TRBJ2-1 TRBV5-6 TRBD2
TGTGCCTGGGGGGGGGGGGGACAGCCCCAGCATTTT CAWGGGGQPQHF - TRBJ1-5 TRBV30 -
TGTGCCAGCAGTTACCACACATTAAACACCTATGGCTACACCTTC CASSYHTLNTYGYTF - TRBJ1-2 TRBV2 -
TGTGCCAGCAGCTTAGGTGGGGGGCCCACTGAAGCTTTCTTT CASSLGGGPTEAFF many TRBJ1-1 TRBV11-2 -
TGTGCCAGCAGTTACTCGGTGGGAGAAGATGGCTACACCTTC CASSYSVGEDGYTF few TRBJ1-2 TRBV6-5 -
TGTGCCAGTATGAACAGGGCCATGAACACTGAAGCTTTCTTT CASMNRAMNTEAFF many TRBJ1-1 TRBV19 -